This section outlines one T cell receptor (beta chain) sequence together with its context. Its antigen is not known. TCRdb re-called the 5' RACE reads through MiXCR, storing one row per CDR3 protein. The table records under 300,000 distinct CDR3 sequences, roughly 12% of them present only once. This CDR3 has 14 residues. CDR1 and CDR2 (germline): MNHEY, SMNVEV (reference sequence). The V end lost 6 bases, the J end lost 9 bases, and 15 bases lay between the germline ends. The sample belongs to a study of identical twins. Study-wide findings and caveats: Partly confounded zero-insertion analyses could result from invariant MAIT and iNKT cells.

The same data also went into a second study, on yellow fever vaccine responses in identical twins. From that report: On the reported evidence, twins' vaccine T cell responses seemed partly convergent and partly personalized.

The sequence came from a woman in her late teens or twenties in good health. Material: memory (CD45RO+) T cells sorted from blood. The V gene is TRBV27, the J gene TRBJ1-6; D gene uncertain. DNA for the CDR3: TGTGCCAGCAGCGAGACGATAATCGGTTCACCCCTCCACTTT. Its translation: CASSETIIGSPLHF.